These T cell receptor beta chains were read from a single sample in a study of PD-1 blockade in classical Hodgkin lymphoma. Here immunoSEQ multiplex PCR was the method, and the copy in TCRdb shows in-frame clones only, minus some. The sample holds 55,000 to 75,000 clones; 70% to 80% are singletons and the top ten take approximately 9.9%. Material: peripheral blood mononuclear cells (PBMCs), obtained before the second cycle of nivolumab. The receptors derive from a human donor with classical Hodgkin lymphoma. Each CDR3 is given with its conserved first and last residue. D genes are given only for firm matches. Not all rows give a size; the values are once, few, many and, for expanded clones, a class.

>-|TRBJ2-5|TRBV5-1|-
CASSPEKETQYF
TGCGCCAGCAGCCCCGAGAAGGAGACCCAGTACTTC
>TRBD1|TRBJ2-7|TRBV6-5|-
CASGSTGTGNEQYF
TGTGCCAGCGGGTCCACCGGGACAGGGAACGAGCAGTACTTC
>-|TRBJ1-2|TRBV7-8|-
CASSGTGLGYTF
TGTGCCAGCAGCGGAACAGGGCTAGGCTACACCTTC
>-|TRBJ1-2|TRBV29-1|-
CSVEDVRGAGGYTF
TGCAGCGTTGAAGACGTACGAGGGGCAGGAGGCTACACCTTC
>-|TRBJ2-2|TRBV9|once
CASTLAGSGANTGELFF
TGTGCCAGCACCCTCGCGGGTTCGGGTGCGAACACCGGGGAGCTGTTTTTT
>-|TRBJ2-7|TRBV6-5|-
CASSLQEGYEQYF
TGTGCCAGCAGTCTGCAGGAGGGCTACGAGCAGTACTTC
>-|TRBJ1-2|TRBV6-5|-
CASSYSMQAELGYTF
TGTGCCAGCAGTTACTCGATGCAGGCCGAGCTCGGCTACACCTTC
>TRBD2|TRBJ2-5|TRBV9|-
CASSKHGTSGKETQYF
TGTGCCAGCAGTAAACATGGGACTAGCGGCAAAGAGACCCAGTACTTC
>-|TRBJ2-7|TRBV4-1|-
CASSQGDTSYEQYF
TGCGCCAGCAGCCAGGGGGACACCTCCTACGAGCAGTACTTC
>TRBD1|TRBJ2-2|TRBV5-1|-
CASSLSLRQGQTGELFF
TGCGCCAGCAGCTTGTCCCTCCGACAGGGCCAAACCGGGGAGCTGTTTTTT
>-|TRBJ1-1|TRBV2|-
CASKDTYTEAFF
TGTGCCAGCAAGGACACCTACACTGAAGCTTTCTTT
>-|TRBJ1-5|TRBV6-5|few
CASSPHRDQPQHF
TGTGCCAGCAGCCCCCACAGGGATCAGCCCCAGCATTTT
>TRBD2|TRBJ2-1|TRBV4-1|-
CASSLTGGINEQFF
TGCGCCAGCAGCCTTACGGGGGGGATCAATGAGCAGTTCTTC
>TRBD2|TRBJ2-7|TRBV5-1|few
CASSSSGPPYEQYF
TGCGCCAGCAGCTCTAGCGGGCCCCCCTACGAGCAGTACTTC
>-|TRBJ1-2|TRBV9|-
CASSVDSGHPNYGYTF
TGTGCCAGCAGCGTAGATTCGGGGCACCCTAACTATGGCTACACCTTC
>-|TRBJ1-2|TRBV4-2|-
CASSQGESRYGYTF
TGTGCCAGCAGCCAAGGGGAGAGTCGCTATGGCTACACCTTC
>TRBD2|TRBJ2-1|TRBV6-1|-
CASSGGLAGPGEQFF
TGTGCCAGCAGTGGGGGATTAGCGGGGCCCGGTGAGCAGTTCTTC
>-|TRBJ1-2|TRBV27|-
CASSSHRIRGNYGYTF
TGTGCCAGCAGTTCTCACAGGATTCGTGGGAACTATGGCTACACCTTC
>-|TRBJ2-2|TRBV18|few
CASSPTGSGGELFF
TGTGCCAGCTCACCAACAGGGTCGGGCGGGGAGCTGTTTTTT
>TRBD2|TRBJ2-3|TRBV2|-
CASSEAPGGRDTQYF
TGTGCCAGCAGTGAAGCGCCGGGAGGGCGGGATACGCAGTATTTT
>TRBD1|TRBJ2-5|TRBV4-1|-
CASSPPYDRAYQETQYF
TGCGCCAGCAGCCCACCTTATGACAGGGCCTACCAAGAGACCCAGTACTTC
>TRBD2|TRBJ2-7|TRBV5-1|few
CASSLASGSYEQYF
TGCGCCAGCAGCCTTGCTAGCGGCTCCTACGAGCAGTACTTC
>TRBD2|TRBJ2-5|TRBV19|-
CASSIGIAGGQETQYF
TGTGCCAGTAGTATAGGGATAGCGGGAGGGCAAGAGACCCAGTACTTC
>-|TRBJ2-7|TRBV6-5|-
CASSYFPSGSYEQYF
TGTGCCAGCAGTTACTTCCCGTCAGGTTCCTACGAGCAGTACTTC
>-|TRBJ2-1|TRBV20-1|-
CSADHNNEQFF
TGCAGTGCTGACCACAACAATGAGCAGTTCTTC
>TRBD2|TRBJ2-3|TRBV5-4|-
CASSLVAGVSTDTQYF
TGTGCCAGCAGCTTGGTAGCGGGTGTTAGCACAGATACGCAGTATTTT
>-|TRBJ2-7|TRBV5-1|-
CASSLGEIYEQYF
TGCGCCAGCAGCTTGGGGGAAATCTACGAGCAGTACTTC
>TRBD1|TRBJ2-3|TRBV18|-
CASSPPAGTGGADTQYF
TGTGCCAGCTCACCACCGGCAGGGACAGGGGGTGCAGATACGCAGTATTTT
>-|TRBJ2-7|TRBV5-5|-
CASSLDPGYEQYF
TGTGCCAGCAGCTTGGACCCGGGTTACGAGCAGTACTTC
>-|TRBJ2-1|TRBV2|-
CASNEREGRVAYNEQFF
TGTGCCAGCAATGAGCGAGAGGGCAGGGTGGCCTACAATGAGCAGTTCTTC